The T cell receptor beta chain described here comes from a study of T cell changes during pregnancy in multiple sclerosis. Clones were sequenced by immunoSEQ multiplex PCR, and TCRdb holds only the in-frame ones, with some missing. This table holds about 28,000 clones, about 90% found once. The germline V gene encodes CDR1 LNHDA and CDR2 SQIVND (reference sequence). This CDR3 contains 13 residues. V was pared by 11 bases and J by 5 bases, with 11 bases of the junction left unmatched. The specimen comprised CD8+ T cells from peripheral blood mononuclear cells, sampled before pregnancy. The rearrangement uses TRBV19 and TRBJ2-7, with 8 nucleotides matching TRBD2. The clonotype comes from a female donor with multiple sclerosis, enrolled in a pregnancy study. This CDR3 is CASGYSGIHEQYF. The CDR3 DNA sequence: TGTGCCTCTGGTTATAGCGGGATCCACGAGCAGTACTTC.